Following are 26 T cell receptor beta chains from one sample sequenced in a study of T cell responses to AZD1222 COVID-19 vaccine. Profiling relied on immunoSEQ multiplex PCR, and the TCRdb table lists in-frame clones only, not all of them. The data show about 160,000 clones, with about 92% seen just once and 0.9% to 1.2% held by the top ten. The specimen was peripheral blood, collected 28 days after the second AZD1222 dose. These receptors were taken from an adult who received the AZD1222 COVID-19 vaccine.

This clone was observed once. J is TRBJ1-2 and V is TRBV7-2, with D uncertain. CDR1 is SGHTA, CDR2 FQGNSA, per germline. The CDR3 length is 14 residues. Trimming removed 1 base from V and 2 bases from J, with 8 bases in between. The CDR3, as DNA: TGTGCCAGCAGCTTAGTCTCGGTGAACTATGGCTACACCTTC. Encoded protein: CASSLVSVNYGYTF.

The chain couples TRBV6-4 to TRBJ2-2, with D possibly TRBD1 on 6 matching bases. Trimming removed 4 bases at V and 4 bases at J, with 10 bases between. CDR3 size: 14 residues. Germline-derived CDR1 and CDR2 are MRHNA and SNTAGT. The chain's CDR3 is CASSVNRVTGELFF. CDR3 in DNA: TGTGCCAGCAGTGTGAACAGGGTCACCGGGGAGCTGTTTTTT.

This chain connects TRBV6-5 to TRBJ2-2; 10 bases are shared with TRBD1. Trimming cost V 6 bases and J 6 bases; bases outside gene matches: 7. The germline CDR1 and CDR2 sequences are MNHEY and SVGAGI. This CDR3 is 15 amino acids long. The CDR3 sequence: CASRSGTGESGELFF. DNA for the CDR3: TGTGCCAGCAGATCCGGGACAGGGGAATCCGGGGAGCTGTTTTTT.

The V and J genes are TRBV6-6 and TRBJ1-3, with 8 positions matching TRBD1. Losses at the gene ends were 4 bases for V and 0 bases for J; bases not matched to a gene: 5. CDR3 size: 16 residues. The germline CDR1 and CDR2 sequences are MNHNY and SVGAGI (reference sequence). Here the CDR3 reads CASSLSDRGSGNTIYF. The CDR3 region has the DNA TGTGCCAGCAGTTTATCCGACAGGGGCTCTGGAAACACCATATATTTT.

This clone has just a few counts. This chain joins TRBV7-9 and TRBJ2-2; maybe TRBD2 (5 bases). The V gene lost 8 bases and the J gene lost 7 bases, with 11 bases spanning the gap. Germline V lookup: CDR1 SEHNR, CDR2 FQNEAQ (reference sequence). The length of the CDR3 is 12 residues. This CDR3 reads CASGSFSGELFF. The CDR3 coding sequence is TGTGCCAGCGGGAGCTTTAGCGGGGAGCTGTTTTTT.

V gene TRBV6-6 combines with J gene TRBJ1-6; D might be TRBD1 (5 bases). Germline values: CDR1 MNHNY, CDR2 SVGAGI (reference sequence). Trimming left V 7 bases short and J 7 bases short, with 14 bases between. The CDR3 covers 14 residues. For the CDR3, the DNA is TGTGCCAGCATTACAGGACACGAAAATTCACCCCTCCACTTT. It specifies CASITGHENSPLHF.

The chain recombines TRBV19 with TRBJ2-3; no clear D gene. Germline V gene lookup returns CDR1 LNHDA and CDR2 SQIVND (reference sequence). Trimming took 5 bases from V and 3 from J, leaving 6 bases between them. The CDR3 is made up of 12 amino acids. CDR3 bases: TGTGCCAGTAGTCAGCTAACAGATACGCAGTATTTT. This encodes CASSQLTDTQYF.

The CDR3 DNA reads TGTGCCAGCAGTGAAAGGGGTAACTATGGCTACACCTTC. Translated, it gives CASSERGNYGYTF. V gene TRBV2 combines with J gene TRBJ1-2; D is perhaps TRBD1 (5 bases). CDR3 length equals 13 residues. CDR1 SNHLY and CDR2 FYNNEI come from the germline V gene. Trimming left V 2 bases short and J 1 base short, with 5 bases between.

The V call is TRBV6-5, the J call TRBJ2-1, with TRBD1 matching over 9 bases. The CDR3 consists of 14 residues. CDR1 is MNHEY, CDR2 SVGAGI, per germline. Losses at the gene ends were 7 bases for V and 3 bases for J; bases not matched to a gene: 4. The CDR3 protein is CASTPGQGYNEQFF. In DNA, the CDR3 is TGTGCCAGCACCCCGGGACAGGGCTACAATGAGCAGTTCTTC.

This chain links TRBV11-2 with TRBJ2-3, with TRBD1 identical over 7 bases. This CDR3 has 17 residues. After removal of 5 bases from V and 0 bases from J, the junction contained 11 bases not matched to a gene. The germline V gene encodes CDR1 SGHAT and CDR2 FQNNGV. The CDR3 nucleotides read TGTGCCAGCAGCCTTAGAAGGGGGCGTGCTAGCACAGATACGCAGTATTTT. This translates into CASSLRRGRASTDTQYF.

The chain carries TRBV12-5 and TRBJ2-7, with D perhaps TRBD1 (5 bases). V lost 1 base and J lost 0, with 7 bases in between. CDR1 and CDR2 from the germline V gene are LGHNT and FRNRAP. The CDR3 spans 14 residues. In DNA form, the CDR3 reads TGTGCTAGTGGTTTGGGGGGCGGCTCCTACGAGCAGTACTTC. Translation: CASGLGGGSYEQYF.

J is TRBJ1-1 and V is TRBV7-6; TRBD1 matches at 8 bases. The CDR3 totals 16 residues. The germline gives CDR1 SGHVS, CDR2 FNYEAQ. V was clipped by 5 bases and J by 5 bases; unmatched bases: 13. This CDR3 reads CASSPLPDRVGTEAFF. CDR3 nucleotide sequence: TGTGCCAGCAGCCCCCTCCCGGACAGGGTGGGGACTGAAGCTTTCTTT.

The J gene is TRBJ1-1, the V gene TRBV7-9; TRBD1 aligns across 9 bases. The CDR3 contains 14 residues. V trimming: 3 bases; J trimming: 4 bases; junction bases outside the gene matches: 3. The germline gives CDR1 SEHNR, CDR2 FQNEAQ (reference sequence). The CDR3 DNA follows: TGTGCCAGCAGCTTCTGGACAGGGGCCACTGAAGCTTTCTTT. This codes for CASSFWTGATEAFF.

The rearrangement joins TRBV6-5 to TRBJ1-1; unclear D gene. CDR3 length: 13 residues. V was pared by 4 bases and J by 3 bases, with 9 bases between. CDR1 MNHEY and CDR2 SVGAGI come from the germline V gene. CDR3 nucleotides: TGTGCCAGCAGTTTTGCGAAATACACTGAAGCTTTCTTT. It codes for CASSFAKYTEAFF.

The chain is built from TRBV5-1 and TRBJ1-5; no clear D gene. Trimming stripped 5 bases from V and 3 bases from J, with 12 bases between. There are 14 residues in the CDR3. Germline CDR1 SGHRS, CDR2 YFSETQ. The CDR3 sequence: CASSKGEVNQPQHF. CDR3 bases: TGCGCCAGCAGTAAGGGAGAAGTCAATCAGCCCCAGCATTTT. Full variable domain (remainder filled in from reference TRBV5-1 and TRBJ1-5): KAGVTQTPRYLIKTRGQQVTLSCSPISGHRSVSWYQQTPGQGLQFLFEYFSETQRNKGNFPGRFSGRQFSNSRSEMNVSTLELGDSALYLCASSKGEVNQPQHFGDGTRLSIL.

The rearrangement joins TRBV30 to TRBJ1-5, with D tentatively TRBD1 (5 bases). Trimming removed 2 bases from V and 3 bases from J, with 14 bases in between. This CDR3 is 15 amino acids long. From germline, CDR1 is GTSNPN and CDR2 SVGIG (reference sequence). The CDR3 DNA follows: TGTGCCTGGAGTCCCGGCAGGGCCCCCAATCAGCCCCAGCATTTT. Encoded protein: CAWSPGRAPNQPQHF.

This sequence joins TRBV19 and TRBJ2-7; the D gene is possibly TRBD2 (5 bases). V was shortened by 5 bases and J by 6 bases, with 14 bases between the two germline ends. There are 13 residues in the CDR3. Germline loops: CDR1 LNHDA, CDR2 SQIVND (reference sequence). The CDR3 coding sequence is TGTGCCAGTAGTCCCCTAGCCTACGGCGAGCAGTACTTC. This translates into CASSPLAYGEQYF.

The chain carries TRBV10-3 and TRBJ1-2; D is unclear. The CDR3 extends over 13 amino acids. Trimming left V 5 bases short and J 8 bases short, with 15 bases between. In germline, CDR1 is ENHRY, CDR2 SYGVKD. The CDR3 region has the DNA TGTGCCATCAGTACCACAGTGGGGATGGGCTACACCTTC. This gives the protein CAISTTVGMGYTF.

J is TRBJ1-6 and V is TRBV27; D remains unclear. CDR3 length: 21 amino acids. Germline-derived CDR1 and CDR2 are MNHEY and SMNVEV (reference sequence). Trimming left V 6 bases short and J 6 bases short, with 33 bases between. The CDR3 DNA reads TGTGCCAGCAGCCCCGCCCCCCCCCACGCAGAGGCTGAATCCCTTAATTCACCCCTCCACTTT. Translating it yields CASSPAPPHAEAESLNSPLHF.

The chain has TRBV4-1 and TRBJ1-5; no firm D call. V lost 1 base, J lost 6 bases, and 10 bases lay in between. Germline loops: CDR1 MGHRA, CDR2 YSYEKL. The CDR3 consists of 14 residues. The CDR3: CASSQVPGSQPQHF. DNA of the CDR3: TGCGCCAGCAGCCAAGTACCAGGATCTCAGCCCCAGCATTTT.

This clone was seen only once. The J gene is TRBJ1-5, the V gene TRBV15; perhaps TRBD1 as D (5 bases). V was trimmed by 3 bases and J by 4 bases, leaving 7 bases between them. Germline assignment: CDR1 LNHNV and CDR2 YYDKDF (reference sequence). This CDR3 has 13 amino acids. The CDR3 DNA sequence: TGTGCCACCAGCAGGGAGGGGAATCAGCCCCAGCATTTT. Protein product: CATSREGNQPQHF.

J is TRBJ2-2 and V is TRBV11-2, with D possibly called TRBD1 or TRBD2 (6 bases each). This CDR3 has 17 residues. Deletions cut 4 bases from V and 4 bases from J, with 19 bases between. Looked up from germline, CDR1 is SGHAT and CDR2 is FQNNGV. The CDR3 loop is CASSSTWGDIPTGELFF. The CDR3, as DNA: TGTGCCAGCAGCTCAACCTGGGGGGACATTCCCACCGGGGAGCTGTTTTTT.

This clone was observed a single time. The chain combines TRBV5-1 with TRBJ2-5; 12 bases align to TRBD2. The CDR3 totals 15 residues. With V trimmed by 2 bases and J by 3 bases, 2 bases remained unmatched. The germline gives CDR1 SGHRS, CDR2 YFSETQ. The CDR3 DNA reads as TGCGCCAGCAGCTTCCTAGCGGGGGGGAAAGAGACCCAGTACTTC. Amino acid sequence: CASSFLAGGKETQYF.

This clone was picked up one time. J is TRBJ1-2 and V is TRBV13; D remains ambiguous. Germline V gives CDR1 PRHDT, CDR2 FYEKMQ (reference sequence). With 0 bases removed from V and 0 bases from J, the gap between germline ends came to 14 bases. The CDR3 is made up of 17 amino acids. The CDR3 DNA is TGTGCCAGCAGCTTAGGCCTCCAGGACCTAGCTAACTATGGCTACACCTTC. Amino acids: CASSLGLQDLANYGYTF.

The chain combines TRBV10-3 with TRBJ1-5, with D tentatively TRBD1 (6 bases). V was shortened by 3 bases and J by 4 bases, with 13 bases between the two germline ends. The germline V gene encodes CDR1 ENHRY and CDR2 SYGVKD. The CDR3 totals 15 residues. CDR3 protein: CAISDTGPDNQPQHF. In nucleotides, the CDR3 is TGTGCCATCAGTGACACAGGGCCGGATAATCAGCCCCAGCATTTT.

This clone has only one observation. This chain uses TRBV29-1 with TRBJ1-1; unclear D gene. Germline CDR1 is SQVTM and CDR2 is ANQGSEA. Trimming stripped 6 bases from V and 1 base from J, with 15 bases between. The CDR3 has 14 residues. The CDR3: CSVPEGSRNTEAFF. The CDR3 DNA sequence: TGCAGCGTCCCCGAGGGATCGAGGAACACTGAAGCTTTCTTT.